Listed below are T cell receptor beta chains from one sample, sequenced in a study of blood T cell repertoires in COVID-19. The data were produced by immunoSEQ multiplex PCR, yet TCRdb's version contains in-frame clones alone and is incomplete. The sample shows approximately 280,000 clones, 89% of them seen only once. Sequencing input: peripheral blood. The receptor set was obtained from a man aged 45-65 years with acute or convalescent COVID-19. CDR3s include the opening cysteine and the closing phenylalanine or tryptophan. D genes are given only for firm matches. Expanded clones get a size class; other rows say once, few or many, or leave the size out.

-,-,TRBV6-5,TRBJ1-5,CASSLQGNSNQPQHF,TGTGCCAGCAGTTTACAGGGAAATAGCAATCAGCCCCAGCATTTT
TRBD1,-,TRBV6-5,TRBJ1-2,CASSPRTGPLYGYTF,TGTGCCAGCAGTCCGCGGACAGGACCTCTCTATGGCTACACCTTC
-,-,TRBV2,TRBJ2-7,CASSGGTPYEQYF,TGTGCCAGCAGTGGGGGCACTCCCTACGAGCAGTACTTC
-,once,TRBV5-5,TRBJ1-3,CASSATGNSGNTIYF,TGTGCCAGCAGCGCCACAGGGAACTCTGGAAACACCATATATTTT
-,-,TRBV29-1,TRBJ2-5,CSVELGAETQYF,TGCAGCGTTGAACTTGGAGCAGAGACCCAGTACTTC
-,-,TRBV19,TRBJ2-7,CASRSRAAYEQYF,TGTGCCAGTAGATCGAGGGCAGCCTACGAGCAGTACTTC
TRBD2,-,TRBV30,TRBJ2-3,CAWTLADPTDTQYF,TGTGCCTGGACCCTAGCGGATCCCACAGATACGCAGTATTTT
TRBD1,-,TRBV19,TRBJ1-2,CASSIGQGRSGYTF,TGTGCCAGTAGTATAGGACAGGGGAGGAGTGGCTACACCTTC
-,-,TRBV6-5,TRBJ1-1,CASSYSKGGNTEAFF,TGTGCCAGCAGTTACTCGAAAGGGGGGAACACTGAAGCTTTCTTT
-,-,TRBV3-1/TRBV3-2,TRBJ1-3,CASSQGTSSGNTIYF,TGTGCCAGCAGCCAAGGAACCAGCTCTGGAAACACCATATATTTT
TRBD1,few,TRBV6-5,TRBJ2-3,CASSYEGQIGDTQYF,TGTGCCAGCAGTTACGAGGGACAGATCGGCGATACGCAGTATTTT
TRBD1,-,TRBV6-5,TRBJ2-2,CASSYTDRGVAGELFF,TGTGCCAGCAGTTACACTGACAGGGGAGTCGCCGGGGAGCTGTTTTTT
-,-,TRBV3-1/TRBV3-2,TRBJ1-1,CASSQGQALTEAFF,TGTGCCAGCAGCCAAGGGCAGGCTCTCACTGAAGCTTTCTTT
-,-,TRBV4-1,TRBJ1-6,CASSQEGGDNSPLHF,TGCGCCAGCAGCCAAGAAGGGGGGGATAATTCACCCCTCCACTTT
-,once,TRBV11-2,TRBJ2-5,CASRLLGGQETQYF,TGTGCCAGCAGGTTGTTAGGAGGACAAGAGACCCAGTACTTC
TRBD1,-,TRBV9,TRBJ1-2,CASQTGPNYGYTF,TGTGCCAGCCAGACAGGGCCTAACTATGGCTACACCTTC
TRBD2,-,TRBV24-1,TRBJ2-1,CATSASGNYNEQFF,TGTGCCACCAGTGCTAGCGGCAACTACAATGAGCAGTTCTTC
-,-,TRBV7-2,TRBJ1-3,CASSLVRNTIYF,TGTGCCAGCAGCTTAGTCAGAAACACCATATATTTT
TRBD1,-,TRBV7-3,TRBJ2-5,CASSFGQGETQYF,TGTGCCAGCAGCTTCGGACAGGGAGAGACCCAGTACTTC
-,once,TRBV14,TRBJ2-3,CASSQSLTDTQYF,TGTGCCAGCAGCCAATCCCTCACAGATACGCAGTATTTT
TRBD1,-,TRBV12-5,TRBJ2-4,CASAPGDSENIQYF,TGTGCTAGTGCCCCAGGGGACAGCGAAAACATTCAGTACTTC
-,-,TRBV19,TRBJ1-1,CASSMGRNTEAFF,TGTGCCAGTAGTATGGGGAGGAACACTGAAGCTTTCTTT
TRBD1,-,TRBV18,TRBJ2-1,CASSRASGTGGTEQFF,TGTGCCAGCTCACGGGCCTCCGGGACAGGGGGGACTGAGCAGTTCTTC
-,-,TRBV7-2,TRBJ1-5,CASSLSGGDQPQHF,TGTGCCAGCAGCTTGTCGGGGGGCGATCAGCCCCAGCATTTT
-,-,TRBV2,TRBJ2-3,CASPSLPRTDTQYF,TGTGCCAGCCCGTCCCTCCCCCGCACAGATACGCAGTATTTT
-,-,TRBV18,TRBJ1-2,CASSPDSPLPNYGYTF,TGTGCCAGCTCACCGGACAGTCCCTTACCTAACTATGGCTACACCTTC
-,-,TRBV15,TRBJ1-5,CATSRDTGGGQPQHF,TGTGCCACCAGCAGAGATACTGGGGGCGGGCAGCCCCAGCATTTT
-,-,TRBV5-1,TRBJ1-6,CASSWGQGYNSPLHF,TGCGCCAGCAGCTGGGGGCAGGGGTATAATTCACCCCTCCACTTT
-,-,TRBV15,TRBJ1-4,CATSRAGGPNEKLFF,TGTGCCACCAGCAGAGCGGGAGGGCCTAATGAAAAACTGTTTTTT
TRBD1,-,TRBV2,TRBJ1-4,CASSAGQGEEKLFF,TGTGCCAGCAGTGCGGGGCAGGGGGAAGAAAAACTGTTTTTT
-,-,TRBV6-5,TRBJ1-2,CASGQSYGYTF,TGTGCCAGCGGACAAAGCTATGGCTACACCTTC
-,-,TRBV7-9,TRBJ1-4,CASTIQGQPEKLFF,TGTGCCAGCACCATACAGGGACAACCTGAAAAACTGTTTTTT
TRBD1,-,TRBV9,TRBJ1-1,CASTGEQGARTEAFF,TGTGCCAGCACCGGGGAACAGGGGGCGCGAACTGAAGCTTTCTTT
-,-,TRBV30,TRBJ2-5,CAWRGGRTQYF,TGTGCCTGGAGAGGGGGTAGGACCCAGTACTTC
-,-,TRBV3-1/TRBV3-2,TRBJ1-5,CASSGGAGDQPQHF,TGTGCCAGCAGCGGGGGGGCGGGGGACCAGCCCCAGCATTTT
-,-,TRBV2,TRBJ2-7,CASSEGTAAEQYF,TGTGCCAGCAGTGAAGGGACAGCAGCCGAGCAGTACTTC
-,-,TRBV19,TRBJ2-1,CASSMGGSVNEQFF,TGTGCCAGTAGTATGGGGGGATCGGTTAATGAGCAGTTCTTC
TRBD1,-,TRBV24-1,TRBJ2-1,CATSDPGTGKRDEQFF,TGTGCCACCAGTGATCCGGGGACAGGGAAGCGTGATGAGCAGTTCTTC
TRBD1,once,TRBV4-1,TRBJ1-5,CASSQDPRQGSNQPQHF,TGCGCCAGCAGCCAAGACCCCAGACAGGGTAGCAATCAGCCCCAGCATTTT
TRBD1,-,TRBV30,TRBJ2-1,CAWAYRDRVKGGKFF,TGTGCCTGGGCATACCGGGACAGGGTAAAAGGGGGAAAGTTCTTC
-,few,TRBV18,TRBJ2-7,CASSLRRQATYEQYF,TGTGCCAGCTCACTCAGAAGACAGGCCACCTACGAGCAGTACTTC
TRBD1,-,TRBV10-1,TRBJ2-7,CASSDSRTGGYEQYF,TGCGCCAGCAGTGACTCCCGGACAGGGGGCTACGAGCAGTACTTC
-,-,TRBV19,TRBJ1-5,CASRETGTTNQPQHF,TGTGCCAGTAGGGAGACCGGGACAACTAATCAGCCCCAGCATTTT
TRBD1,-,TRBV25-1,TRBJ1-1,CASSEPRTGGTEAFF,TGTGCCAGCAGTGAGCCAAGGACAGGGGGCACTGAAGCTTTCTTT
TRBD1,few,TRBV5-1,TRBJ1-1,CASSPGTGGDNTEAFF,TGCGCCAGCAGCCCCGGGACAGGGGGCGATAACACTGAAGCTTTCTTT
TRBD2,-,TRBV30,TRBJ2-2,CAWSDPGGSGELFF,TGTGCCTGGAGTGATCCGGGGGGGAGCGGGGAGCTGTTTTTT
-,-,TRBV5-8,TRBJ1-5,CASSLYGGISNQPQHF,TGTGCCAGCAGCTTATACGGGGGGATTAGCAATCAGCCCCAGCATTTT
-,-,TRBV18,TRBJ1-1,CASSPPSLNTEAFF,TGTGCCAGCTCACCACCGAGCCTGAACACTGAAGCTTTCTTT
-,-,TRBV11-3,TRBJ2-1,CASSLVAGLYNEQFF,TGTGCCAGCAGCTTAGTGGCAGGGTTATACAATGAGCAGTTCTTC
-,-,TRBV9,TRBJ2-3,CASTRGATSTDTQYF,TGTGCCAGCACCAGGGGGGCCACTAGCACAGATACGCAGTATTTT
-,-,TRBV6-5,TRBJ1-5,CASRVNRVQPQHF,TGTGCCAGCAGGGTTAACAGGGTCCAGCCCCAGCATTTT
-,-,TRBV10-2,TRBJ1-1,CASQWTVLTEAFF,TGCGCCAGTCAGTGGACAGTGCTGACCGAAGCTTTCTTT
TRBD1,-,TRBV5-1,TRBJ1-2,CASSLGDRYRTF,TGCGCCAGCAGCTTGGGGGACAGATACCGCACCTTC
-,-,TRBV19,TRBJ1-5,CASSLGGINQPQHF,TGTGCCAGTAGCCTGGGGGGAATCAATCAGCCCCAGCATTTT